This TCR beta chain was profiled in a study of T cell repertoires in cytomegalovirus infection. Study at large: Matching HLA type and CMV infection were both indicated by public TCR beta signatures. Study results and limitations: CMV-specific TCR beta clonotypes restricted by HLA-C dominated the ex vivo response.

CDR1 and CDR2 from the germline V gene are MDHEN and SYDVKM. CDR3 length: 14 amino acids. With V trimmed by 4 bases and J by 6 bases, 5 bases remained unmatched. This clonotype was seen a handful of times. No antigen is known for it. TCRdb re-derived calls from the reads in MiXCR, one entry per CDR3 protein. The sample yields 230,000 or so distinct CDR3 sequences, 15% to 20% seen once. This rearrangement joins TRBV28 to TRBJ2-3; 9 positions agree with TRBD1. Sequencing was carried out using CD8+ T cells from PBMCs. The TCR originated in a human donor in good health (CMV status not recorded). Some clones in this sample may be carry-over from other donors' samples. This chain's CDR3 is CASSSDRGSDTQYF. The DNA for the CDR3 is TGTGCCAGCAGTTCGGACAGGGGTTCGGATACGCAGTATTTT.